This T cell receptor (beta chain) is drawn from a study of T cell repertoires in cytomegalovirus infection (dated by TCRdb to between 2018 and 2020). Some background on the complete study: Because public TCR beta signatures pointed to carriage of CMV infection together with the matching HLA type, the HLA type of each donor mattered for the analysis. The investigation overall reported the following: The ex vivo response was dominated by HLA-C-restricted CMV-specific TCR beta clonotypes, and the single most frequent clonotype in two of eight donors was supplied by these HLA-C-restricted clonotypes. In both this cohort and an independent cohort of several hundred donors, the cumulative frequency of public TCR beta family members distinguished carriers of CMV infection plus the relevant HLA type.

From the germline V gene, CDR1 is MNHEY and CDR2 is SVGAGI. From the cysteine through the phenylalanine, the CDR3 covers 16 amino acids. The read is trimmed to its CDR3 DNA, 48 bases read in frame from base 1. Germline trimming: 4 bases from V, 1 base from J; junction bases outside gene matches: 8. Note on this clonotype: Its binding antigen is unknown. Qualities for individual bases were not recorded, and no much larger clone is one base off.

Sequencing instrument: Illumina HiSeq 1500. TCRdb reran the public reads through fastp at Q25 and MiXCR, keeping productive beta chains. Merged by CDR3 protein, the rows form single entries marked with the most common genes and DNA. This sample holds under 850,000 distinct CDR3 sequences; 35% were observed only once. The top ten hold 2.8% of the sample. The receptor comes from a human donor in good health (CMV status not recorded). Some clones in this sample may be carry-over from other donors' samples. The sample taken for sequencing was PBMCs. The chain is made from TRBV6-5 and TRBJ2-3; 7 bases in the middle match TRBD2. The CDR3 protein: CASSWRLADGTDTQYF. The DNA is TGTGCCAGCAGTTGGAGACTAGCAGACGGCACAGATACGCAGTATTTT.